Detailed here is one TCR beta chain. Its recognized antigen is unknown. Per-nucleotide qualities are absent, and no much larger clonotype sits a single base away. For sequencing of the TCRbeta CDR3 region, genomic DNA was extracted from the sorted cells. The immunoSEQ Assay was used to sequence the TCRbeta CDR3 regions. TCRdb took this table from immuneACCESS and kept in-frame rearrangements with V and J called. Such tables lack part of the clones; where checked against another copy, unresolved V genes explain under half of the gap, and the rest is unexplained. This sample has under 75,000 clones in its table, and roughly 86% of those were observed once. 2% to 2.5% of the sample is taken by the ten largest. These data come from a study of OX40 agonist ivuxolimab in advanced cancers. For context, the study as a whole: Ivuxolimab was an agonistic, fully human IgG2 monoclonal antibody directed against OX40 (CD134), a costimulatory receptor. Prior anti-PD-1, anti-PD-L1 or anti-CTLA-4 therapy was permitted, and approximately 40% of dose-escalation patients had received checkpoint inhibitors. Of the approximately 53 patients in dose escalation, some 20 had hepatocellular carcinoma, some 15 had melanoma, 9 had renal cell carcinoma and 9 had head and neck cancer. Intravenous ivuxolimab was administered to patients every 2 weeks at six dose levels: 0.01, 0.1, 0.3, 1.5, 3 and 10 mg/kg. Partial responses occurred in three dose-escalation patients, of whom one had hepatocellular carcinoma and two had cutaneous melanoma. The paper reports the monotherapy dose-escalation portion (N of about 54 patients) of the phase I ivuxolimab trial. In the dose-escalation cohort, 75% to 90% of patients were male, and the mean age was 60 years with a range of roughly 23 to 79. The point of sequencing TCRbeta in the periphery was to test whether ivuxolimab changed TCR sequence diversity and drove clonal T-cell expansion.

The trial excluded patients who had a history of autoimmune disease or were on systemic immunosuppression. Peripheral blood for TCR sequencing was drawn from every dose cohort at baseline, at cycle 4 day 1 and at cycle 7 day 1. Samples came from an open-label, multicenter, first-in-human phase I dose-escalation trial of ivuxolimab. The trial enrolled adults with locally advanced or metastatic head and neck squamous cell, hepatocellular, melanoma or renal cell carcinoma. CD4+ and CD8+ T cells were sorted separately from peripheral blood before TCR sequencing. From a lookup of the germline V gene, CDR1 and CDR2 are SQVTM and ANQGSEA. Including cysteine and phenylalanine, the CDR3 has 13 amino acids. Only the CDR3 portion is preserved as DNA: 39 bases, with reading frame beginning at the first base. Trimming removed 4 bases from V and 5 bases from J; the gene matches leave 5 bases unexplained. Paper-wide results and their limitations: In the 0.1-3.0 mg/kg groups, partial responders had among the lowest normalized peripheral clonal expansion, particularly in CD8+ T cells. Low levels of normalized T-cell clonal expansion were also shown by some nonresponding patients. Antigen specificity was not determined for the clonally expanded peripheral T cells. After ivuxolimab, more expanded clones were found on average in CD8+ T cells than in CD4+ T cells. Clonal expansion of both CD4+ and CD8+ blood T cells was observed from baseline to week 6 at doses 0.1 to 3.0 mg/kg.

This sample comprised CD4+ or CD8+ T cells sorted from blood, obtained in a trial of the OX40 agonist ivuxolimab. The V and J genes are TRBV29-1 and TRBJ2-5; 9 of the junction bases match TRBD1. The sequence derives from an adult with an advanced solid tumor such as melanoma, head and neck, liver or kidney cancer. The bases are TGCAGCGTTGTGGGACAGGGCAGGGAGACCCAGTACTTC. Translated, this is CSVVGQGRETQYF.